This section outlines one TCR beta chain sequence together with its context. In the authors' methods: Estimation of nucleated cell counts relied on the amplification of reference gene primers. Profiling relied on immunoSEQ multiplex PCR, and the TCRdb table lists in-frame clones only, not all of them. V and J calls and clone size are as listed in that table; D and trimming were resolved from the DNA. Among 45,000 to 60,000 clones, 90% to 95% were seen once, and the ten largest hold about 4%. These data come from a study of blood T cell repertoires in COVID-19. Study-wide background: Sites in the United States, Italy and Spain provided acute and convalescent COVID-19 samples.

V dropped 3 bases and J dropped 8 bases, with 5 bases sitting between them. Germline V gives CDR1 LGHDT, CDR2 YNNKEL (reference sequence). There are 11 residues in the CDR3. Sequencing input: peripheral blood. The V call is TRBV3-1 (or the pseudogene TRBV3-2), the J call TRBJ2-1; D unclear. The receptor was derived from a middle-aged man with acute or convalescent COVID-19. The CDR3 reads CASSHRDEQFF. The DNA of the CDR3 is TGTGCCAGCAGCCATCGGGATGAGCAGTTCTTC.